A selection of T cell receptor beta chains follows, all from one sample in a study of T cells of healthy individuals. TCRdb reprocessed the 5' RACE reads via MiXCR and lists one record per CDR3 protein. Of tens of thousands of distinct CDR3 sequences listed, about 5% are singletons. The receptors here all came from a female donor in good health. The CDR3 runs from the conserved cysteine through the conserved F or W. Fields, in order: V gene, clone size, J gene, D gene, CDR3 protein, CDR3 DNA. A D gene is named only where the DNA matches it firmly. The size field is filled for only some rows; it gives once, few, many or a size class.

>TRBV7-2|many|TRBJ1-6|NA
CASSLPTANSPLHF
TGTGCCAGCAGCTTGCCGACAGCTAATTCACCCCTCCACTTT
>TRBV6-6|few|TRBJ2-3|TRBD2
CASSYPSWGGRADTQYF
TGTGCCAGCAGTTACCCCTCGTGGGGAGGGAGAGCAGATACGCAGTATTTT
>TRBV18|many|TRBJ1-1|NA
CASSPGTYEAFF
TGTGCCAGCTCACCGGGGACATATGAAGCTTTCTTT
>TRBV7-2|few|TRBJ1-6|TRBD1
CASSPGQGYSPLHF
TGTGCCAGCAGCCCGGGACAGGGATACTCACCCCTCCACTTT
>TRBV6-5|NA|TRBJ2-7|TRBD1
CASSYSCSSTGAGNEQYF
TGTGCCAGCAGTTACTCCTGTTCCTCGACAGGGGCAGGTAACGAGCAGTACTTC
>TRBV19|many|TRBJ2-1|NA
CASTGTGFGEQFF
TGTGCCAGTACAGGGACGGGGTTTGGTGAGCAGTTCTTC
>TRBV20-1|many|TRBJ1-4|NA
CSASRQNNENLFF
TGCAGTGCTAGTCGGCAGAATAATGAAAACCTGTTTTTT
>TRBV13|NA|TRBJ1-2|TRBD1
CASSSRDRGSSDGYTF
TGTGCCAGCAGCTCCCGGGACAGGGGATCGTCGGATGGCTACACCTTC
>TRBV6-5|few|TRBJ2-6|NA
CASSYSPGTSSGANVLTF
TGTGCCAGCAGTTACTCGCCCGGGACCTCCTCTGGGGCCAACGTCCTGACTTTC
>TRBV5-5|many|TRBJ2-1|NA
CASSLWDSSFDEQFF
TGTGCCAGCAGCTTGTGGGACTCGAGCTTCGATGAGCAGTTCTTC
>TRBV27|many|TRBJ2-5|TRBD2
CASSLNPGTRQETQYF
TGTGCCAGCAGTTTAAACCCAGGGACTAGGCAAGAGACCCAGTACTTC
>TRBV28|NA|TRBJ2-1|NA
CASSPAGETGNEQFF
TGTGCCAGCTCTCCGGCAGGGGAGACGGGGAATGAGCAGTTCTTC
>TRBV7-6|many|TRBJ2-2|NA
CASSPGNTGELFF
TGTGCCAGCAGCCCAGGGAACACCGGGGAGCTGTTTTTT
>TRBV19|NA|TRBJ2-5|NA
CASSIVSPNHQETQYF
TGTGCCAGTAGTATAGTAAGCCCCAATCACCAAGAGACCCAGTACTTC
>TRBV20-1|few|TRBJ1-5|NA
CSASFRNYQPQHF
TGCAGTGCTAGTTTCAGGAACTATCAGCCCCAGCATTTT
>TRBV3-1|many|TRBJ2-3|TRBD2
CASSQTSGGTDTQYF
TGTGCCAGCAGCCAAACTAGCGGAGGCACAGATACGCAGTATTTT
>TRBV29-1|many|TRBJ1-4|NA
CSVEESISGGVEKLFF
TGCAGCGTTGAAGAAAGTATTTCCGGGGGGGTTGAAAAACTGTTTTTT
>TRBV11-3|many|TRBJ2-3|TRBD2
CASSLETSGGVTDTQYF
TGTGCCAGCAGCTTAGAAACTAGCGGAGGAGTCACAGATACGCAGTATTTT
>TRBV13|many|TRBJ2-5|NA
CASSFRGGGETQYF
TGTGCCAGCAGCTTCAGGGGTGGGGGCGAGACCCAGTACTTC
>TRBV12-3/TRBV12-4|many|TRBJ2-5|NA
CASSRTGGIETQYF
TGTGCCAGCAGTCGGACAGGAGGGATAGAGACCCAGTACTTC
>TRBV20-1|many|TRBJ2-7|TRBD1
CSASSGTGTYEQYF
TGCAGTGCCTCTTCCGGGACAGGTACATACGAGCAGTACTTC
>TRBV12-3/TRBV12-4|many|TRBJ1-2|TRBD1
CASSLTGAPSYGYTF
TGTGCCAGCAGTCTTACAGGGGCGCCCTCCTATGGCTACACCTTC
>TRBV2|many|TRBJ1-1|NA
CASSVRSPIGEAFF
TGTGCCAGCAGTGTCAGGAGCCCGATTGGAGAAGCTTTCTTT
>TRBV6-2/TRBV6-3|few|TRBJ2-1|NA
CASSYLPKDSEQFF
TGTGCCAGCAGTTACCTACCTAAAGATTCTGAGCAGTTCTTC
>TRBV12-3/TRBV12-4|many|TRBJ2-1|TRBD2
CASSLSAGVSLEQFF
TGTGCCAGCAGTTTATCGGCGGGAGTCTCATTGGAGCAGTTCTTC
>TRBV6-5|many|TRBJ2-5|NA
CASSYADTQETQYF
TGTGCCAGCAGTTACGCAGACACCCAAGAGACCCAGTACTTC
>TRBV7-3|many|TRBJ2-1|TRBD2
CASSLAGTSGRGEQFF
TGTGCCAGCAGCTTAGCCGGGACTAGCGGGAGAGGTGAGCAGTTCTTC
>TRBV7-9|few|TRBJ1-4|TRBD1
CASSSRDRTTNEKLFF
TGTGCCAGCAGCTCCCGGGACAGGACAACTAATGAAAAACTGTTTTTT
>TRBV4-1|many|TRBJ2-3|TRBD2
CASSQVPGAGGPRDTQYF
TGCGCCAGCAGCCAAGTGCCGGGGGCGGGAGGGCCGAGGGATACGCAGTATTTT
>TRBV4-1|few|TRBJ2-7|NA
CASSHTSARGKFNEQYF
TGCGCCAGCAGCCACACTAGTGCCCGGGGGAAATTCAACGAGCAGTACTTC
>TRBV7-6|many|TRBJ1-2|NA
CASSLGRRQSYGYTF
TGTGCCAGCAGCTTAGGTCGGCGTCAGAGCTATGGCTACACCTTC
>TRBV30|many|TRBJ2-1|NA
CAWSTDGYNEQFF
TGTGCCTGGAGCACTGACGGCTACAATGAGCAGTTCTTC
>TRBV6-2/TRBV6-3|many|TRBJ2-5|NA
CASSYSGATQETQYF
TGTGCCAGCAGTTACTCGGGGGCCACTCAAGAGACCCAGTACTTC
>TRBV15|few|TRBJ2-5|NA
CATSSQMGGQLNQETQYF
TGTGCCACCAGCAGCCAAATGGGGGGACAGTTAAACCAAGAGACCCAGTACTTC
>TRBV12-3/TRBV12-4|few|TRBJ1-5|NA
CASSLESGRVQPQHF
TGTGCCAGCAGTTTAGAATCAGGCAGGGTTCAGCCCCAGCATTTT
>TRBV13|few|TRBJ2-5|NA
CASSLESTFSIQETQYF
TGTGCCAGCAGCTTAGAATCAACGTTCAGCATCCAAGAGACCCAGTACTTC
>TRBV28|many|TRBJ1-2|NA
CASSLEGIYGYTF
TGTGCCAGCAGTTTAGAAGGGATCTATGGCTACACCTTC
>TRBV2|NA|TRBJ1-5|NA
CASTRTGQPQHF
TGTGCCAGCACTAGAACGGGTCAGCCCCAGCATTTT
>TRBV7-2|many|TRBJ1-1|NA
CASTTRGSHTEAFF
TGTGCCAGCACAACAAGGGGGAGTCACACTGAAGCTTTCTTT
>TRBV20-1|NA|TRBJ2-3|NA
CSARGMGMGTDTQYF
TGCAGTGCCCGAGGAATGGGGATGGGCACAGATACGCAGTATTTT
>TRBV7-2|many|TRBJ2-1|TRBD1
CASSNMAGTANNEQFF
TGTGCCAGCAGCAACATGGCTGGGACAGCCAACAATGAGCAGTTCTTC
>TRBV6-2/TRBV6-3|few|TRBJ2-5|TRBD1
CASSRDTGDRETQYF
TGTGCCAGCAGCCGGGACACAGGGGATAGAGAGACCCAGTACTTC
>TRBV7-2|many|TRBJ2-5|NA
CASSLVPGLEETQYF
TGTGCCAGCAGCTTAGTTCCAGGACTTGAAGAGACCCAGTACTTC